The 23 T cell receptor beta chains below all came from one sample that was sequenced in a study of post-analysis software for immune sequencing data. Findings and caveats of the study: Patients used several TRBV segments, including TRBV5-6, TRBV5-1 and TRBV20-1, more often than controls.

These receptors have no known antigen. Presence of unique molecular identifiers characterized the TCR beta cDNA libraries. In TCRdb, the PCR reads were re-called with MiXCR into one record per CDR3 protein. Among hundreds of thousands of distinct CDR3 sequences listed, under 70% were seen once. The sample comprised blood. These TCRs come from a girl aged 10-17 years with multiple sclerosis.

The chain couples TRBV3-1 to TRBJ2-4; D may be TRBD1 or TRBD2 (5 bases each). CDR3 length equals 15 residues. Germline V gene sequence: CDR1 LGHDT, CDR2 YNNKEL (reference sequence). V lost 5 bases to trimming and J lost 1 base, with 12 bases between them. The CDR3 DNA follows: TGTGCCAGCAGCATAAGGGGCGGGGCCAAAAACATTCAGTACTTC. It codes for CASSIRGGAKNIQYF.

The J gene is TRBJ2-7, the V gene TRBV6-5; D is ambiguous. With 6 bases removed from V and 2 bases from J, the gap between germline ends came to 17 bases. The CDR3 runs to 15 residues. Looked up from germline, CDR1 is MNHEY and CDR2 is SVGAGI. DNA of the CDR3: TGTGCCAGCAGCCTAACCCCGTCCGTACCCTACGAGCAGTACTTC. Residues: CASSLTPSVPYEQYF.

V usage is TRBV20-1 and J usage is TRBJ2-3; D remains unclear. Germline loops: CDR1 DFQATT, CDR2 SNEGSKA (reference sequence). This CDR3 comprises 12 residues. Trimming left V 3 bases short and J 5 bases short, with 9 bases between. The CDR3 is CSASTAGDTQYF. The CDR3 DNA reads as TGCAGTGCTAGCACCGCCGGAGATACGCAGTATTTT.

The genes are TRBV20-1 and TRBJ2-5, with a weak D call TRBD1 (7 bases). The CDR3 is 15 amino acids. The germline V and J ends were trimmed by 0 bases and 0 bases, with 11 bases remaining between them. CDR1 and CDR2 (germline): DFQATT, SNEGSKA (reference sequence). The CDR3 spells CSARDGGQHQETQYF. CDR3 nucleotide sequence: TGCAGTGCTAGAGACGGGGGACAGCACCAAGAGACCCAGTACTTC.

The rearrangement joins TRBV5-1 to TRBJ1-4; 10 nucleotides align to TRBD1. V was pared by 4 bases and J by 8 bases, with 8 bases of the junction left unmatched. The CDR3 extends over 15 amino acids. Germline values: CDR1 SGHRS, CDR2 YFSETQ. The CDR3, as DNA: TGCGCCAGCAGCCAACAAAGGGGACAGGGGGAAAAACTGTTTTTT. Translation: CASSQQRGQGEKLFF.

The rearrangement joins TRBV14 to TRBJ1-1; no clear D. There are 14 residues in the CDR3. Germline V CDR1 and CDR2: SGHDN, FVKESK. V lost 2 bases and J lost 0, with 7 bases in between. DNA for the CDR3: TGTGCCAGCAGCCAAAAAGACCTGAACACTGAAGCTTTCTTT. This codes for CASSQKDLNTEAFF.

V is TRBV6-5 and J is TRBJ2-5; TRBD1 might be the D (6 bases). Germline values: CDR1 MNHEY, CDR2 SVGAGI. The V gene lost 2 bases and the J gene lost 5 bases, with 24 bases spanning the gap. This CDR3 has 18 residues. DNA for the CDR3: TGTGCCAGCAGTTACGCTAATCGCTTGGGTGGGGGCGGTGAGACCCAGTACTTC. This translates into CASSYANRLGGGGETQYF.

J is TRBJ1-1 and V is TRBV9; D ambiguous. Germline CDR1 and CDR2: SGDLS and YYNGEE. The length of the CDR3 is 15 residues. Between the trimmed V and J ends, which lost 1 base and 0 bases, there was a span of 10 bases. The CDR3 coding sequence is TGTGCCAGCAGCGTATCTCCCGGGCTGAACACTGAAGCTTTCTTT. This sequence encodes CASSVSPGLNTEAFF.

This clonotype was found many times. The rearrangement uses TRBV12-3 or TRBV12-4 and TRBJ2-7; 7 nucleotides line up with TRBD1. This CDR3 comprises 14 residues. J was trimmed by 5 bases and V by 5 bases; bases with no gene match: 9. CDR3 protein: CASSGDSERNEQYF. Written as DNA, the CDR3 is TGTGCCAGCAGTGGGGACAGCGAAAGGAACGAGCAGTACTTC.

This clonotype was recorded a few times. This chain joins TRBV12-3 or TRBV12-4 and TRBJ2-6, with D hard to call. The CDR3 extends over 15 amino acids. The V and J ends lost 6 bases and 0 bases respectively, with 9 bases between them. This CDR3 is CASSLQSSGANVLTF. The CDR3 DNA follows: TGTGCCAGCAGCCTACAGAGCTCTGGGGCCAACGTCCTGACTTTC.

V is TRBV7-2 and J is TRBJ1-2; tentative D call: TRBD1 (5 bases). This CDR3 is 14 amino acids long. CDR1 and CDR2 from the germline V gene are SGHTA and FQGNSA. V was clipped by 5 bases and J by 4 bases, with 14 bases between them. CDR3 DNA sequence: TGTGCCAGCAGCCCCACTGGGGACCTCTATGGCTACACCTTC. It translates to CASSPTGDLYGYTF.

The chain combines TRBV29-1 with TRBJ1-2; D gene ambiguous. Deletions cut 0 bases from V and 2 bases from J, with 19 bases between. Germline V lookup: CDR1 SQVTM, CDR2 ANQGSEA. This CDR3 has 17 amino acids. The CDR3 loop is CSVEDRDLAPINYGYTF. CDR3 coding DNA: TGCAGCGTTGAAGATCGAGATCTCGCCCCCATAAACTATGGCTACACCTTC.

V is TRBV5-1 and J is TRBJ2-3, with D hard to call. The CDR3 consists of 15 residues. With 1 base removed from V and 6 bases from J, the gap between germline ends came to 15 bases. Per the germline V gene, CDR1 is SGHRS and CDR2 is YFSETQ. CDR3 residues: CASSLSWALRDTQYF. CDR3 nucleotides: TGCGCCAGCAGCTTGTCTTGGGCGCTACGGGATACGCAGTATTTT.

This clonotype appeared a few times. The chain is built from TRBV27 and TRBJ1-1, with no clear D. The germline V gene has CDR1 MNHEY and CDR2 SMNVEV (reference sequence). The V end lost 6 bases, the J end lost 3 bases, and 17 bases lay between the germline ends. The CDR3 contains 15 residues. CDR3 protein: CASSGRPETHTEAFF. The CDR3 coding sequence is TGTGCCAGCAGCGGACGCCCGGAGACTCACACTGAAGCTTTCTTT.

The gene calls are TRBV15 and TRBJ1-5, with D hard to call. V was pared by 3 bases and J by 11 bases, with 8 bases between. CDR1 and CDR2 from the germline V gene are LNHNV and YYDKDF (reference sequence). The CDR3 loop spans 11 amino acids. The CDR3 is CATSRGWTQHF. DNA for the CDR3: TGTGCCACCAGCAGGGGGTGGACCCAGCATTTT.

The chain carries TRBV20-1 and TRBJ2-3, with TRBD2 matching over 14 bases. Trimming took 5 bases from V and 0 from J; bases not matched to a gene: 7. Germline V gene sequence: CDR1 DFQATT, CDR2 SNEGSKA (reference sequence). The CDR3 covers 17 residues. Written as DNA, the CDR3 is TGCAGTGCTGGGGGACTAGCGGGAGCCCACAGCACAGATACGCAGTATTTT. Translated, it gives CSAGGLAGAHSTDTQYF.

This rearrangement joins TRBV7-2 to TRBJ1-1; D unresolved. The germline V gene has CDR1 SGHTA and CDR2 FQGNSA. Trimming stripped 7 bases from V and 1 base from J, with 10 bases between. The CDR3 contains 13 residues. The CDR3 region has the DNA TGTGCCAGCACCCAAGGATGGAACACTGAAGCTTTCTTT. Encoded protein: CASTQGWNTEAFF. The full variable domain, rest sourced from reference TRBV7-2 and TRBJ1-1, is GAGVSQSPSNKVTEKGKDVELRCDPISGHTALYWYRQSLGQGLEFLIYFQGNSAPDKSGLPSDRFSAERTGGSVSTLTIQRTQQEDSAVYLCASTQGWNTEAFFGQGTRLTVV.

This clonotype has only a few counts. This chain joins TRBV29-1 and TRBJ2-3; TRBD2 agrees at 7 bases. V shed 6 bases and J 4 bases; nucleotides not matched to a gene: 19. Germline V gene lookup returns CDR1 SQVTM and CDR2 ANQGSEA. CDR3 length equals 17 residues. CDR3 loop: CSVSRFFAGDEADTQYF. CDR3 DNA sequence: TGCAGCGTCTCTCGGTTTTTCGCGGGAGACGAGGCAGATACGCAGTATTTT.

This rearrangement joins TRBV28 to TRBJ1-2; D may be TRBD1 (6 bases). Germline loops: CDR1 MDHEN, CDR2 SYDVKM. The CDR3 totals 16 residues. V lost 5 bases, J lost 4 bases, and 20 bases lay in between. This chain's CDR3 is CASSTQRDILGYGYTF. CDR3 in DNA: TGTGCCAGCAGTACCCAACGGGACATCCTTGGCTATGGCTACACCTTC.

The chain has TRBV20-1 and TRBJ2-1; TRBD1 aligns across 11 bases. The V gene end was trimmed by 2 bases and the J gene end by 8 bases; junction bases not matched to a gene: 11. Germline V CDR1 and CDR2: DFQATT, SNEGSKA (reference sequence). The CDR3 loop spans 16 amino acids. This chain's CDR3 is CSARSPGQGVKDEQFF. The CDR3 region has the DNA TGCAGTGCTAGATCTCCGGGACAGGGGGTTAAGGATGAGCAGTTCTTC.

The chain uses TRBV20-1 and TRBJ2-1; 10 nucleotides align to TRBD2. The CDR3 is 19 amino acids. The junction had 14 bases not matched to a gene; V was cut back by 1 base and J by 2 bases. Germline V gene lookup returns CDR1 DFQATT and CDR2 SNEGSKA (reference sequence). CDR3 nucleotides: TGCAGTGCTAGAGTCGGGCCTAGCGGGAGAAAGGACCCCTACAATGAGCAGTTCTTC. Translated, it gives CSARVGPSGRKDPYNEQFF.

The rearrangement joins TRBV18 to TRBJ2-7, with a tentative D call TRBD1 (5 bases). CDR3 size: 16 residues. The ends were cut back, 1 base at V and 2 bases at J, with 15 bases in the middle. The germline V gene encodes CDR1 KGHSH and CDR2 LQKENI. CDR3 nucleotides: TGTGCCAGCTCACCACAGGGTTCTAGGACACCCTACGAGCAGTACTTC. Translating it yields CASSPQGSRTPYEQYF.

The gene calls are TRBV10-3 and TRBJ2-1, with D perhaps matching TRBD2 (5 bases). CDR1 ENHRY and CDR2 SYGVKD come from the germline V gene. V gave up 3 bases and J gave up 10 bases, with 10 bases separating them. The CDR3 sequence is 12 residues long. CDR3 DNA: TGTGCCATCAGTGACACTAGGAGGGAGCAGTTCTTC. Translated: CAISDTRREQFF.